This T cell receptor beta chain was identified in a study of blood T cells in healthy people across ages. The germline V gene encodes CDR1 MGHRA and CDR2 YSYEKL. CDR3 length equals 17 residues. V lost 5 bases, J lost 0 bases, and 7 bases stayed unmatched. As to this clonotype: What it binds is not known.

For the second PCR, which ran for about 7 to 12 cycles, a sample-barcoded 5' primer and a J-beta primer mix were used. Tagging of each cDNA molecule was performed by a template-switch adaptor with 12 random nucleotides. TCRdb redid the calling of the 5' RACE reads with MiXCR, one entry per CDR3 protein. The table records under 1,000,000 distinct CDR3 sequences, about 47% of them present only once. The study, taken as a whole, reports: Compared with aged donors, long-lived donors showed fewer expanded clones, suggesting selection.

Healthy Russian Caucasian donors spanned ages about 6 to 100 years. Total RNA, at least 6 micrograms per sample, came from PBMCs. The sequence derives from a man older than 75 in good health. V usage is TRBV4-1 and J usage is TRBJ2-6; 7 nucleotides match TRBD1. Material for sequencing was blood. CDR3: CASSYTSGGSGANVLTF. CDR3 nucleotides: TGCGCCAGCAGCTATACTTCAGGGGGCTCTGGGGCCAACGTCCTGACTTTC.